The sequence of this T cell receptor (beta chain) was determined in a study of T cell repertoires in cytomegalovirus infection. Study background: Recently identified HLA-C-restricted CMV epitopes were used, and well-studied HLA-B-restricted CMV epitopes were used as well. Shared public TCR beta signatures pointed to both CMV infection and a matching HLA type. Regarding the study as a whole: In two of eight donors, the top clonotype was HLA-C-restricted CMV-specific.

TCRdb recomputed calls from the reads with MiXCR, one row per CDR3 protein. In the table there are about 830,000 distinct CDR3 sequences, over 25% of which are singletons. Points on this clonotype: Its antigen is not known. A much larger clone lies a single base off, so this may be a read error.

CDR1 SGHVS and CDR2 FQNEAQ come from the germline V gene. This CDR3 spans 15 amino acids. The chain joins TRBV7-8 to TRBJ1-6; 9 nucleotides match TRBD1. This TCR was sampled from a human donor in good health (CMV status not recorded). Some clones in this sample may be carry-over from other donors' samples. This material consisted of cultured CD8+ T cells from PBMCs, taken from culture after CMV antigen stimulation. This CDR3 reads CASNLAGQGYSPLHF. For the CDR3, the DNA is TGTGCCAGCAACTTAGCGGGACAGGGTTATTCACCCCTCCACTTT.